These 24 T cell receptor beta chains came from one sample sequenced in a study of blood T cell repertoires in COVID-19. Produced via immunoSEQ multiplex PCR; TCRdb's table is partial and in-frame only. The sample consists of 200,000 to 250,000 clones, around 86% of them appearing once. Sequencing input: PBMCs or T cells enriched from blood (not recorded which). The receptors here all came from a woman in her thirties or forties with acute COVID-19.

The rearrangement links TRBV6-5 to TRBJ2-2, with TRBD2 matching 8 bases. CDR3 length: 15 residues. CDR1 is MNHEY, CDR2 SVGAGI, per germline. J gave up 0 bases and V 6 bases, and 3 bases lay outside the gene matches. The CDR3 reads CASSRSGANTGELFF. CDR3 in DNA: TGTGCCAGCAGCCGTAGCGGGGCGAACACCGGGGAGCTGTTTTTT.

This chain joins TRBV5-4 and TRBJ2-2; D is ambiguous. CDR1 and CDR2 (germline): SGHNT, YYREEE (reference sequence). This CDR3 is 15 amino acids long. V was pared by 4 bases and J by 3 bases, with 13 bases between. CDR3 sequence: CASSPRQLYTGELFF. The CDR3 DNA reads TGTGCCAGCAGCCCGCGTCAACTATACACCGGGGAGCTGTTTTTT.

V and J are TRBV5-6 and TRBJ1-6; weak D call: TRBD1 (5 bases). Germline V gene sequence: CDR1 SGHDT, CDR2 YYEEEE. The V end was cut by 0 bases, the J end by 7 bases, with 17 bases between. The CDR3 is made up of 17 amino acids. The CDR3 region is CASSLGETRRGNSPLHF. As DNA, the CDR3 is TGTGCCAGCAGCTTGGGAGAGACAAGACGGGGGAATTCACCCCTCCACTTT.

V is TRBV2 and J is TRBJ1-5; 8 positions match TRBD1. J lost 2 bases, V lost 4 bases, and 7 bases had no gene match. Germline values: CDR1 SNHLY, CDR2 FYNNEI. The CDR3 extends over 16 amino acids. CDR3 nucleotides: TGTGCCAGCAGTGGCCGGGACAGGAGGGGCAATCAGCCCCAGCATTTT. It translates to CASSGRDRRGNQPQHF.

The chain joins TRBV12-5 to TRBJ1-5; 7 bases line up with TRBD1. Germline values: CDR1 LGHNT, CDR2 FRNRAP. The CDR3 is 16 amino acids. The ends lost 2 bases at V and 2 bases at J; junction bases unmatched: 6. The CDR3: CASGLFQGGGNQPQHF. The CDR3 DNA follows: TGTGCTAGTGGTTTGTTTCAGGGGGGTGGCAATCAGCCCCAGCATTTT.

The V gene is TRBV5-4, the J gene TRBJ2-1; D possibly corresponds to TRBD1 (5 bases). The V end lost 1 base, the J end lost 10 bases, and 12 bases lay between the germline ends. The length of the CDR3 is 13 residues. From germline, CDR1 is SGHNT and CDR2 YYREEE (reference sequence). The CDR3 region is CASSLMTAGEQFF. For the CDR3, the DNA is TGTGCCAGCAGCTTGATGACAGCAGGGGAGCAGTTCTTC.

The table lists this clone with a few counts. V and J are TRBV19 and TRBJ1-6; 7 bases are a match to TRBD1. This CDR3 has 14 amino acids. Trimming took 7 bases from V and 10 from J; bases not matched to a gene: 10. Germline V gene data show CDR1 as LNHDA and CDR2 as SQIVND (reference sequence). The CDR3 DNA reads as TGTGCCAGTACCGATAAGACAGGGCGCTCACCCCTCCACTTT. It codes for CASTDKTGRSPLHF.

This chain uses TRBV2 with TRBJ2-1, with D unresolved. The CDR3 length is 13 residues. Per germline, CDR1 SNHLY and CDR2 FYNNEI. Trimming took 6 bases from V and 4 from J, leaving 10 bases between them. For the CDR3, the DNA is TGTGCCAGCAGCGCCATACGGTACAATGAGCAGTTCTTC. Translating it yields CASSAIRYNEQFF.

This clone has only a few counts. J is TRBJ1-1 and V is TRBV7-8; D possibly corresponds to TRBD1 (5 bases). The CDR3 is made up of 16 amino acids. The V gene lost 5 bases and the J gene lost 1 base, with 17 bases spanning the gap. Per germline, CDR1 SGHVS and CDR2 FQNEAQ. CDR3: CASSLRQGRTNTEAFF. The CDR3 DNA sequence: TGTGCCAGCAGCCTCCGCCAGGGCAGGACGAACACTGAAGCTTTCTTT.

The chain combines TRBV5-1 with TRBJ1-3, with 10 bases that match TRBD1. Losses at the gene ends were 4 bases for V and 6 bases for J; bases not matched to a gene: 7. This CDR3 contains 15 residues. CDR1 is SGHRS and CDR2 is YFSETQ in the germline V gene. CDR3 protein: CASSRQTGGENTIYF. DNA for the CDR3: TGCGCCAGCAGCCGCCAGACAGGGGGCGAAAACACCATATATTTT.

This clone came up a few times. The chain uses TRBV19 and TRBJ2-3; D is possibly TRBD2 (6 bases). In germline, CDR1 is LNHDA, CDR2 SQIVND (reference sequence). V gave up 7 bases and J gave up 2 bases, with 13 bases separating them. The length of the CDR3 is 14 residues. The CDR3 coding sequence is TGTGCCAGTAAGGGCGGGGTCCCCACAGATACGCAGTATTTT. It encodes CASKGGVPTDTQYF.

This chain uses TRBV7-8 with TRBJ1-3; no clear D gene. Trimming shortened V by 7 bases and J by 1 base, and 20 bases separated the two germline ends. The CDR3 runs 17 residues. The germline CDR1 and CDR2 sequences are SGHVS and FQNEAQ. The CDR3 region is CASTPRAGGVSGNTIYF. In DNA, the CDR3 is TGTGCCAGCACCCCTAGGGCAGGAGGAGTTTCTGGAAACACCATATATTTT.

J is TRBJ2-7 and V is TRBV27; 9 bases map to TRBD2. This CDR3 is 15 amino acids long. Per the germline V gene, CDR1 is MNHEY and CDR2 is SMNVEV (reference sequence). J lost 6 bases, V lost 8 bases, and 14 bases had no gene match. This chain's CDR3 is CASCKLAGGPGEQYF. CDR3 DNA: TGTGCCAGCTGTAAGCTCGCGGGGGGGCCTGGCGAGCAGTACTTC.

The chain couples TRBV4-1 to TRBJ1-1; 7 bases are shared with TRBD1. There are 14 residues in the CDR3. Germline V gives CDR1 MGHRA, CDR2 YSYEKL. Trimming removed 3 bases from V and 7 bases from J; junction bases left unmatched: 8. The chain's CDR3 is CASSQAGGRNEAFF. The CDR3 region has the DNA TGCGCCAGCAGCCAGGCAGGGGGGCGGAATGAAGCTTTCTTT.

The chain joins TRBV15 to TRBJ1-4, with 9 bases fitting TRBD1. The length of the CDR3 is 14 residues. The V gene end was trimmed by 6 bases and the J gene end by 3 bases; junction bases not matched to a gene: 2. Per the germline V gene, CDR1 is LNHNV and CDR2 is YYDKDF (reference sequence). CDR3 loop: CATSRDRANEKLFF. The CDR3 DNA reads as TGTGCCACCAGTAGGGACAGGGCTAATGAAAAACTGTTTTTT.

The table lists this clone with a count of one. This chain joins TRBV2 and TRBJ2-2; 8 bases align to TRBD1. V lost 1 base, J lost 5 bases, and 3 bases stayed unmatched. The germline CDR1 and CDR2 sequences are SNHLY and FYNNEI. The length of the CDR3 is 15 residues. The CDR3: CASSEGQGWTGELFF. CDR3 in DNA: TGTGCCAGCAGTGAAGGACAGGGGTGGACCGGGGAGCTGTTTTTT.

The V gene is TRBV15, the J gene TRBJ1-1; the D gene is possibly TRBD1 (6 bases). The germline CDR1 and CDR2 sequences are LNHNV and YYDKDF (reference sequence). The V end was cut by 0 bases, the J end by 8 bases, with 10 bases between. The CDR3 contains 13 residues. For the CDR3, the DNA is TGTGCCACCAGCAGAGATATCGGGACAGAAGCTTTCTTT. Protein: CATSRDIGTEAFF.

V and J are TRBV5-1 and TRBJ1-4; 10 bases align to TRBD1. The J segment lost 3 bases and the V segment lost 0 bases, leaving 2 bases of the junction unmatched. Germline CDR1 SGHRS, CDR2 YFSETQ. The length of the CDR3 is 16 residues. The CDR3 nucleotides are TGCGCCAGCAGCTTGGCCGGGACAGGGGCTAATGAAAAACTGTTTTTT. Translated, it gives CASSLAGTGANEKLFF.

The chain uses TRBV29-1 and TRBJ2-1, with a tentative D call TRBD1 (6 bases). Germline V gene data show CDR1 as SQVTM and CDR2 as ANQGSEA. This CDR3 is 11 amino acids long. V dropped 5 bases and J dropped 8 bases, with 10 bases sitting between them. The CDR3 loop reads CSVTGTDEQFF. The CDR3 DNA is TGCAGCGTTACAGGGACGGATGAGCAGTTCTTC.

Only one count was recorded for this clone. The chain joins TRBV6-1 to TRBJ2-7; perhaps TRBD1 as D (6 bases). The CDR3 extends over 15 amino acids. Germline CDR1 reads MNHNS; CDR2 reads SASEGT. V was cut by 3 bases and J by 3 bases, with 15 bases left in between. The CDR3 DNA sequence: TGTGCCAGCAGTGACGGACAGACAGCTATCTACGAGCAGTACTTC. Translated: CASSDGQTAIYEQYF.

The genes are TRBV19 and TRBJ1-2; D is perhaps TRBD1 (5 bases). CDR1 is LNHDA and CDR2 is SQIVND in the germline V gene (reference sequence). This CDR3 region has 12 residues. V was cut by 6 bases and J by 4 bases, with 9 bases left in between. CDR3 DNA sequence: TGTGCCAGTAGCAGGGAAGGCTATGGCTACACCTTC. It codes for CASSREGYGYTF.

As regards this clone: Other DNA sequences in this specimen translate into the identical CDR3. The CDR3 protein is CASSFRGYEQYF. The CDR3 nucleotides are TGTGCCAGCAGTTTTCGGGGGTACGAGCAGTACTTC. The rearrangement links TRBV12-3 or TRBV12-4 to TRBJ2-7; possible D gene TRBD2, 6 bases. Trimming took off 3 bases at V and 4 bases at J, with 7 bases between the two ends. The CDR3 extends over 12 amino acids.

This chain links TRBV5-4 with TRBJ1-1; tentatively, D is TRBD1 (5 bases). Trimming cost V 2 bases and J 4 bases, with 12 bases left between them. This CDR3 spans 14 amino acids. From germline, CDR1 is SGHNT and CDR2 YYREEE (reference sequence). CDR3 residues: CASSLRGGGTEAFF. The DNA for the CDR3 is TGTGCCAGCAGCTTAAGGGGCGGGGGCACTGAAGCTTTCTTT.

This chain links TRBV15 with TRBJ1-1, with no clear D. CDR1 is LNHNV and CDR2 is YYDKDF in the germline V gene (reference sequence). There are 12 residues in the CDR3. V was trimmed by 3 bases and J by 3 bases, leaving 5 bases between them. The CDR3 here is CATSSGDTEAFF. CDR3 sequence (DNA): TGTGCCACCAGCAGCGGGGACACTGAAGCTTTCTTT.